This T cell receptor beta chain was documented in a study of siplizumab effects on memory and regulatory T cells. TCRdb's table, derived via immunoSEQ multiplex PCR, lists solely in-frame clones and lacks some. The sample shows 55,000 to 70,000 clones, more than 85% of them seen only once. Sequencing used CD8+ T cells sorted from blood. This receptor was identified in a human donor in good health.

The CDR3 coding sequence is TGCGCCAGCAGCCAAGAGGGACATTTTTCCGCGAACACCGGGGAGCTGTTTTTT. Its protein product is CASSQEGHFSANTGELFF. The rearrangement links TRBV4-1 to TRBJ2-2, with a weak D call TRBD1 (6 bases). V shed 0 bases and J shed 0 bases, with 14 bases lying between them. Germline assignment: CDR1 MGHRA and CDR2 YSYEKL. CDR3 length: 18 amino acids.